A selection of T cell receptor beta chains follows, all from one sample in a study of identical twins. TCRdb passed the 5' RACE reads through MiXCR, listing each CDR3 protein once. The data hold fewer than 250,000 distinct CDR3 sequences, with around a tenth observed a single time. The specimen was memory (CD45RO+) T cells sorted from blood. The receptor source for this set is a woman aged 18 to 35 in good health. Both conserved end residues are part of each CDR3. Fields, in order: J gene, D gene, clone size, V gene, CDR3 protein, CDR3 DNA. A D gene is named only where the DNA matches it firmly. Clone size is not always given. Where it is, it says once, few, many or a class for expanded clones.

J: TRBJ1-2
D: -
size: -
V: TRBV6-2/TRBV6-3
CDR3: CASSYPLAGYGYTF
DNA: TGTGCCAGCAGTTACCCCCTCGCGGGCTATGGCTACACCTTC

J: TRBJ2-7
D: TRBD2
size: few
V: TRBV7-9
CDR3: CASSLYISGRGNEQYF
DNA: TGTGCCAGCAGCTTATATATTAGCGGGAGGGGCAACGAGCAGTACTTC

J: TRBJ1-2
D: -
size: -
V: TRBV6-2/TRBV6-3
CDR3: CASSTGPGNYGYTF
DNA: TGTGCCAGCAGTACGGGACCGGGGAACTATGGCTACACCTTC

J: TRBJ1-1
D: -
size: many
V: TRBV5-5
CDR3: CASSGLTHTMAFF
DNA: TGTGCCAGCAGCGGATTAACCCATACCATGGCTTTCTTT

J: TRBJ1-6
D: -
size: many
V: TRBV12-3/TRBV12-4
CDR3: CASSPDLGVPLHF
DNA: TGTGCCAGCAGTCCCGACCTGGGTGTCCCCCTCCACTTT

J: TRBJ2-5
D: TRBD2
size: few
V: TRBV7-2
CDR3: CASSPYSSGDGGTQYF
DNA: TGTGCCAGCAGCCCGTACTCTAGCGGGGACGGCGGGACCCAGTACTTC

J: TRBJ2-4
D: TRBD1
size: few
V: TRBV11-2
CDR3: CASSKDRAENIQYF
DNA: TGTGCCAGCAGCAAGGACAGGGCGGAAAACATTCAGTACTTC

J: TRBJ1-1
D: TRBD1
size: many
V: TRBV5-1
CDR3: CASSLGQGGNTEAFF
DNA: TGCGCCAGCAGCTTGGGACAGGGGGGAAACACTGAAGCTTTCTTT

J: TRBJ2-7
D: TRBD1
size: few
V: TRBV10-3
CDR3: CAISGGAGGYEQYF
DNA: TGTGCCATCAGTGGTGGTGCAGGGGGCTACGAGCAGTACTTC

J: TRBJ2-7
D: -
size: few
V: TRBV7-2
CDR3: CASSPERTAYEQYF
DNA: TGTGCCAGCAGCCCTGAGAGGACAGCCTACGAGCAGTACTTC

J: TRBJ1-5
D: -
size: many
V: TRBV12-3/TRBV12-4
CDR3: CASSDRHQPQHF
DNA: TGTGCCAGCAGCGACAGGCATCAGCCCCAGCATTTT

J: TRBJ1-5
D: -
size: -
V: TRBV12-3/TRBV12-4
CDR3: CASRDEGNQPQHF
DNA: TGTGCCAGCCGGGACGAGGGCAATCAGCCCCAGCATTTT

J: TRBJ2-1
D: -
size: few
V: TRBV10-2
CDR3: CASSRGGPGGEQFF
DNA: TGCGCCAGCAGTAGGGGGGGGCCGGGTGGTGAGCAGTTCTTC

J: TRBJ2-1
D: TRBD2
size: many
V: TRBV9
CDR3: CASSVRGGSVYNEQFF
DNA: TGTGCCAGCAGCGTAAGAGGCGGGAGTGTTTACAATGAGCAGTTCTTC

J: TRBJ1-6
D: -
size: -
V: TRBV30
CDR3: CAFATGTGSPLHF
DNA: TGTGCCTTTGCGACAGGAACGGGGTCACCCCTCCACTTT

J: TRBJ2-2
D: -
size: few
V: TRBV27
CDR3: CASMGAKTSKSSGELFF
DNA: TGTGCCAGCATGGGGGCAAAGACTAGTAAATCATCGGGGGAGCTGTTTTTT

J: TRBJ2-7
D: TRBD2
size: many
V: TRBV6-5
CDR3: CASSYSGLAGVGEQYF
DNA: TGTGCCAGCAGTTACTCGGGGCTAGCGGGAGTAGGCGAGCAGTACTTC

J: TRBJ1-2
D: -
size: -
V: TRBV3-1
CDR3: CASSQDLGGYTF
DNA: TGTGCCAGCAGCCAAGATCTCGGGGGCTACACCTTC

J: TRBJ1-1
D: -
size: -
V: TRBV6-4
CDR3: CASSAKGWDTEAFF
DNA: TGTGCCAGCAGTGCTAAGGGATGGGACACTGAAGCTTTCTTT

J: TRBJ2-7
D: -
size: many
V: TRBV13
CDR3: CASSLGGPATYEQYF
DNA: TGTGCCAGCAGCTTAGGCGGTCCAGCGACCTACGAGCAGTACTTC

J: TRBJ2-2
D: TRBD1
size: -
V: TRBV20-1
CDR3: CSTRRAGGSTGELFF
DNA: TGCAGTACCCGACGGGCAGGGGGCAGCACCGGGGAGCTGTTTTTT

J: TRBJ2-3
D: -
size: few
V: TRBV7-7
CDR3: CASSLVRPTDTQYF
DNA: TGTGCTAGCAGCTTAGTTAGGCCAACAGATACGCAGTATTTT

J: TRBJ2-7
D: TRBD2
size: many
V: TRBV4-3
CDR3: CASSQDLGVLAGATYEQYF
DNA: TGCGCCAGCAGCCAAGATTTAGGGGTACTAGCGGGTGCAACCTACGAGCAGTACTTC

J: TRBJ2-2
D: -
size: many
V: TRBV12-3/TRBV12-4
CDR3: CASSLIVAGELFF
DNA: TGTGCCAGCAGTTTAATAGTCGCCGGGGAGCTGTTTTTT

J: TRBJ2-3
D: -
size: many
V: TRBV20-1
CDR3: CSAPFPDTQYF
DNA: TGCAGTGCTCCTTTTCCGGATACGCAGTATTTT

J: TRBJ2-7
D: -
size: many
V: TRBV12-3/TRBV12-4
CDR3: CASSLGRQVHEQYF
DNA: TGTGCCAGCAGTTTAGGAAGACAGGTCCATGAGCAGTACTTC

J: TRBJ2-5
D: -
size: -
V: TRBV11-2
CDR3: CASSFMDAGGRETQYF
DNA: TGTGCCAGCAGCTTTATGGATGCCGGTGGTCGGGAGACCCAGTACTTC

J: TRBJ2-2
D: TRBD2
size: few
V: TRBV9
CDR3: CASSAPASGRYTGELFF
DNA: TGTGCCAGCAGCGCGCCCGCTAGCGGGAGGTACACCGGGGAGCTGTTTTTT

J: TRBJ1-1
D: -
size: few
V: TRBV4-1
CDR3: CASSWDILGTHMINTEAFF
DNA: TGCGCCAGCTCCTGGGATATCCTCGGGACCCATATGATTAACACTGAAGCTTTCTTT

J: TRBJ1-1
D: TRBD1
size: many
V: TRBV5-1
CDR3: CASSAGTANTEAFF
DNA: TGCGCCAGCAGCGCCGGGACAGCCAACACTGAAGCTTTCTTT

J: TRBJ2-7
D: -
size: once
V: TRBV6-1
CDR3: CASSEGLGSEQYF
DNA: TGTGCCAGCAGTGAGGGGTTAGGTTCCGAGCAGTACTTC

J: TRBJ2-2
D: -
size: few
V: TRBV2
CDR3: CASSLIFPGELFF
DNA: TGTGCCAGCAGTTTAATTTTTCCCGGGGAGCTGTTTTTT

J: TRBJ2-3
D: TRBD2
size: -
V: TRBV29-1
CDR3: CSVRGGSEATQYF
DNA: TGCAGCGTCCGGGGGGGATCAGAGGCTACGCAGTATTTT

J: TRBJ2-7
D: TRBD2
size: -
V: TRBV5-1
CDR3: CASTSSRGDYEQYF
DNA: TGCGCCAGCACATCCTCGCGGGGGGATTACGAGCAGTACTTC

J: TRBJ1-3
D: -
size: -
V: TRBV29-1
CDR3: CSVAAQTGNTIYF
DNA: TGCAGCGTAGCTGCGCAAACTGGAAACACCATATATTTT

J: TRBJ2-1
D: TRBD2
size: many
V: TRBV20-1
CDR3: CSASEAGGPFF
DNA: TGCAGTGCTAGTGAAGCGGGAGGGCCGTTCTTC

J: TRBJ1-6
D: TRBD1
size: -
V: TRBV11-3
CDR3: CASSLTGTAASPLHF
DNA: TGTGCCAGCAGCTTAACGGGGACAGCAGCTTCACCCCTCCACTTT

J: TRBJ1-2
D: -
size: -
V: TRBV27
CDR3: CASWDPYGYTF
DNA: TGTGCCAGTTGGGATCCCTATGGCTACACCTTC

J: TRBJ2-7
D: TRBD1
size: -
V: TRBV12-3/TRBV12-4
CDR3: CASSQQGGDEQYF
DNA: TGTGCCAGCAGTCAACAGGGGGGCGACGAGCAGTACTTC

J: TRBJ1-1
D: TRBD1
size: many
V: TRBV2
CDR3: CASSPRGQTNTEAFF
DNA: TGTGCCAGCAGTCCTAGGGGACAGACAAACACTGAAGCTTTCTTT

J: TRBJ2-1
D: -
size: many
V: TRBV5-6
CDR3: CASSLVGPSYNEQFF
DNA: TGTGCCAGCAGCTTGGTGGGGCCCTCCTACAATGAGCAGTTCTTC

J: TRBJ1-2
D: -
size: -
V: TRBV27
CDR3: CASSLSTTGRGSGYTF
DNA: TGTGCCAGCAGTTTATCGACTACGGGAAGGGGGAGCGGCTACACCTTC

J: TRBJ2-3
D: TRBD1
size: -
V: TRBV7-2
CDR3: CASAGGLTDTQYF
DNA: TGTGCCAGCGCAGGGGGCCTCACAGATACGCAGTATTTT

J: TRBJ1-1
D: -
size: many
V: TRBV20-1
CDR3: CSASRQEDTEAFF
DNA: TGCAGTGCTAGCCGACAGGAGGACACTGAAGCTTTCTTT

J: TRBJ2-7
D: TRBD1
size: many
V: TRBV27
CDR3: CASSGQGIEYEQYF
DNA: TGTGCCAGCAGCGGACAGGGGATCGAGTACGAGCAGTACTTC